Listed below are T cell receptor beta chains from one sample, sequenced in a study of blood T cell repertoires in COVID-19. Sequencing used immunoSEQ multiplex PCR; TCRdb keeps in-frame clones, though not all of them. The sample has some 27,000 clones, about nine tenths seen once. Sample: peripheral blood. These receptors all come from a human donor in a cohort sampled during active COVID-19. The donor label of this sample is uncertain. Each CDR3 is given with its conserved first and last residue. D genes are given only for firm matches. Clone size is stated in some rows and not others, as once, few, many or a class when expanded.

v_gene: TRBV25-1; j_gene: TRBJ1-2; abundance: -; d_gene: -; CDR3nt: TGTGCCAGCAGTGAATCCAGGAACTATGGCTACACCTTC; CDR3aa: CASSESRNYGYTF
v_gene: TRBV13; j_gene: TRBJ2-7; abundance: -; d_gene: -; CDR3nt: TGTGCCAGCAGCTTATCGGACATCCTCTACGAGCAGTACTTC; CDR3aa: CASSLSDILYEQYF
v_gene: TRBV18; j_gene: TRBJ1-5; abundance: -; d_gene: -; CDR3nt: TGTGCCAGCTCACTTCAGGACAGAAATCAGCCCCAGCATTTT; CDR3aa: CASSLQDRNQPQHF
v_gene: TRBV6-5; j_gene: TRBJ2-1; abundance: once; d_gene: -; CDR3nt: TGTGCCAGCAGTTACGCCCGGAGGGAGTACAATGAGCAGTTCTTC; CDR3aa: CASSYARREYNEQFF
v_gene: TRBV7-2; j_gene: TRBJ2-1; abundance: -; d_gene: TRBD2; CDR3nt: TGTGCCAGCAGCTTGACTAGCGGGCGAAGGAATGAGCAGTTCTTC; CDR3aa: CASSLTSGRRNEQFF
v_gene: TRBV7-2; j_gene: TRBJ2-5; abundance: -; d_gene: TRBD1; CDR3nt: TGTGCCAGCAGCTTAGTACAGGGGAAAGAGACCCAGTACTTC; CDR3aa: CASSLVQGKETQYF
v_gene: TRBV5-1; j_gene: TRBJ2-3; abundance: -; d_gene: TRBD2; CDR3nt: TGCGCCAGCAGCCCGACCCAGCGAAGCGGGGGGACCACAGATACGCAGTATTTT; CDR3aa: CASSPTQRSGGTTDTQYF
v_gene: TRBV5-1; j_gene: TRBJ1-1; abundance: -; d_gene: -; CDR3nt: TGCGCCAGCAGCCCTCCGGGGGTGAACACTGAAGCTTTCTTT; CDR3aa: CASSPPGVNTEAFF
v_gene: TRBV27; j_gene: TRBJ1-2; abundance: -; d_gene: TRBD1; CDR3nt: TGTGCCAGCAGTTTAAGCGGGACAGGGAATGGCTACACCTTC; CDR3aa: CASSLSGTGNGYTF
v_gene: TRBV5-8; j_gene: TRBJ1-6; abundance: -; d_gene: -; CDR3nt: TGTGCCAGCAGCTATAGCATGGCCAATTCACCCCTCCACTTT; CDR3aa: CASSYSMANSPLHF
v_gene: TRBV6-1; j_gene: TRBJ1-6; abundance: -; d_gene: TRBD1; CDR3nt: TGTGCCAGCAGTGAAGCCGGACAGGCAAGTTCACCCCTCCACTTT; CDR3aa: CASSEAGQASSPLHF
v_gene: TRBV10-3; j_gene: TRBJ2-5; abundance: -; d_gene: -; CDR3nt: TGTGCCATCAGTGAGGGAGCGGGTGAGACCCAGTACTTC; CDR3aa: CAISEGAGETQYF
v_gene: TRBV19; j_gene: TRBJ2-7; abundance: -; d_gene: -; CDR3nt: TGTGCCAGTAGTACCGCGCGGCAAGGGGCGCGTGCCTACGAGCAGTACTTC; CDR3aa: CASSTARQGARAYEQYF
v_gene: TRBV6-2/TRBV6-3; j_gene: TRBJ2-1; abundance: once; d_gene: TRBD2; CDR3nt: TGTGCCAGCAGTTACGGTTGGCTAGCGGGGGGGAGACTATACAATGAGCAGTTCTTC; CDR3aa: CASSYGWLAGGRLYNEQFF
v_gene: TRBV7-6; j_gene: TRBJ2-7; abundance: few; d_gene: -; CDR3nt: TGTGCCAGCAGCTTGGAAACAGGGAAAAGGTACGAGCAGTACTTC; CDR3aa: CASSLETGKRYEQYF
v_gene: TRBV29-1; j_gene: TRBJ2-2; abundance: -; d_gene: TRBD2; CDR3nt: TGCAGCGTTGAAGGCCTAGCGGGGGGGCAAATCCCCGGGGAGCTGTTTTTT; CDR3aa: CSVEGLAGGQIPGELFF
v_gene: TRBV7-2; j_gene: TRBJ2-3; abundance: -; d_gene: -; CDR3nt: TGTGCCAGCAGCTTATCCGTTGTTAGCACAGATACGCAGTATTTT; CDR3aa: CASSLSVVSTDTQYF
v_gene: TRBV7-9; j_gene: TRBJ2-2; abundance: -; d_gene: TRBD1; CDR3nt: TGTGCCAGCAGCTTATTGACGGGAAAATCAGGGGGCGCGGCCGGGGAGCTGTTTTTT; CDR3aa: CASSLLTGKSGGAAGELFF
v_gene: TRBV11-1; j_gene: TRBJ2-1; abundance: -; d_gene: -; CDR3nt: TGTGCCAGCAGCTCAGCCGTCTTGAGCTCCTACAATGAGCAGTTCTTC; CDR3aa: CASSSAVLSSYNEQFF
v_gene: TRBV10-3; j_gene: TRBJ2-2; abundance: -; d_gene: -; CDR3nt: TGTGCCATCAGTGAGGAGAACAGGAACACCGGGGAGCTGTTTTTT; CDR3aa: CAISEENRNTGELFF
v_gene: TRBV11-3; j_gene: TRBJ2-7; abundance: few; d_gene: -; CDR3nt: TGTGCCAGCAGCTTAGGAACAGGTACCTACGAGCAGTACTTC; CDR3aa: CASSLGTGTYEQYF
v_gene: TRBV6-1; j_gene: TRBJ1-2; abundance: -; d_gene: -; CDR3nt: TGTGCCAGCAGTGACACCAGAAGTCCGAACTATGGCTACACCTTC; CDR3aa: CASSDTRSPNYGYTF
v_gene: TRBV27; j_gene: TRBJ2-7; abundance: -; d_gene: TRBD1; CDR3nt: TGTGCCAGCAGTTTAGGACAGGGGAACTCCTACGAGCAGTACTTC; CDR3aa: CASSLGQGNSYEQYF
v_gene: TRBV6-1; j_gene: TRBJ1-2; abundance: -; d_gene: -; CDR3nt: TGTGCCAGCAGTGAGGGAGGGGCGGTTAACTATGGCTACACCTTC; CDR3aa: CASSEGGAVNYGYTF
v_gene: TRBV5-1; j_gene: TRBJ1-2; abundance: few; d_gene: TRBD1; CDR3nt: TGCGCCAGCAGCTTGCCAGATGGACAGGAATCTTATGGCTACACCTTC; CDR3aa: CASSLPDGQESYGYTF
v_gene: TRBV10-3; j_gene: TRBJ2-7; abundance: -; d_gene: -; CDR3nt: TGTGCCGCGGGCGGGGACCGCCAACCAGACGAGCAGTACTTC; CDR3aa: CAAGGDRQPDEQYF
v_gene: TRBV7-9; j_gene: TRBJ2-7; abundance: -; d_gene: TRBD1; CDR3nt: TGTGCCAGCGCCGGGACAGGGGGGTCCAGCGAGCAGTACTTC; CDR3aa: CASAGTGGSSEQYF
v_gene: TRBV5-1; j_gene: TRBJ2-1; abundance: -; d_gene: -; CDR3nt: TGCGCCAGCAGCTTGCCTGCAGGGGACAATGAGCAGTTCTTC; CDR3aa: CASSLPAGDNEQFF
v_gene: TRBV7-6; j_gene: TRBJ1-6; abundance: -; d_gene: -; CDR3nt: TGTGCCAGCAGCGCCAGCTCCAGGGGTAATTCACCCCTCCACTTT; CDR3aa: CASSASSRGNSPLHF
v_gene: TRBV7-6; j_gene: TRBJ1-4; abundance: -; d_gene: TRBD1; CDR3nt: TGTGCCAGCAGCTTAGCCAGGGGGAATGAAAAACTGTTTTTT; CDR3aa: CASSLARGNEKLFF
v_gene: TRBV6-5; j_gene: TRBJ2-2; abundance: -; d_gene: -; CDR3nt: TGTGCCAGCAGTTACTCCCAATTAGCGGGGGAGCTGTTTTTT; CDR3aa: CASSYSQLAGELFF
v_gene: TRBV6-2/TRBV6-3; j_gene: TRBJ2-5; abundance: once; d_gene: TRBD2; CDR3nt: TGTGCCAGCAGTTATTTGGGGGGGGGAGGAGAGACCCAGTACTTC; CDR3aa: CASSYLGGGGETQYF
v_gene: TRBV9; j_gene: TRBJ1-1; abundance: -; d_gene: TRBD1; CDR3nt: TGTGCCAGCAGCGTGGGACAGGGCGCGAACACTGAAGCTTTCTTT; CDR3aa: CASSVGQGANTEAFF
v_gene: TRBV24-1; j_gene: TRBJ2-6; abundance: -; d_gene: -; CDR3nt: TGTGCCACCAGTGATGCCTCAGGCTCTGGGGCCAACGTCCTGACTTTC; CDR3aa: CATSDASGSGANVLTF
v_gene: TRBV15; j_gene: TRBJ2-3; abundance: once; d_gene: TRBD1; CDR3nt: TGTGCCACCAGCAGAGATAATTGGACAGGGACATCAGATACGCAGTATTTT; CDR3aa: CATSRDNWTGTSDTQYF
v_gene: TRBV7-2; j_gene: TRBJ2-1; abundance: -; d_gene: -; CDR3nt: TGTGCCAGCAGCCTACCAAACCAGGGAAGGGGTTACAATGAGCAGTTCTTC; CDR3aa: CASSLPNQGRGYNEQFF
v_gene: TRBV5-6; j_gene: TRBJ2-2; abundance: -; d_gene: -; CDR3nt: TGTGCCAGCAGGCCGACAGGACTGAACACCGGGGAGCTGTTTTTT; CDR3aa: CASRPTGLNTGELFF
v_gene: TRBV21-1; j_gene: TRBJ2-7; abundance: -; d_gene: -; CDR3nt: TGTGCCAGCAGCAAAGGCGACAGCTCACAGTACTTC; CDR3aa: CASSKGDSSQYF
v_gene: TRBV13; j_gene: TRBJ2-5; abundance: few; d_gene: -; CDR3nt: TGTGCCAGCAGCCAAAAAGAGACCCAGTACTTC; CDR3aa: CASSQKETQYF
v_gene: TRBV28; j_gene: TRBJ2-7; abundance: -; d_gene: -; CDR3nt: TGTGCCAGCAGTCCCCACGACAGACTGAGCTACGAGCAGTACTTC; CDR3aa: CASSPHDRLSYEQYF
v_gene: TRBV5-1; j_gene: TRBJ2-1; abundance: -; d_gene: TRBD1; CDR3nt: TGCGCCAGCAGCTTGGAAGGGTCGGGACAGGGCTACAATGAGCAGTTCTTC; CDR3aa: CASSLEGSGQGYNEQFF
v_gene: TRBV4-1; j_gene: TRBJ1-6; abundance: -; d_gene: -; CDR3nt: TGCGCCAGCAGCCAAGATGGAGGGATCGTTCTTTCACCCCTCCACTTT; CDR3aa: CASSQDGGIVLSPLHF
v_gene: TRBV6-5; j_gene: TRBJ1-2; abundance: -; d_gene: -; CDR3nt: TGTGCCAGCAGTCTCTCCCCACAGGGTAACTATGGCTACACCTTC; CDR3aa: CASSLSPQGNYGYTF
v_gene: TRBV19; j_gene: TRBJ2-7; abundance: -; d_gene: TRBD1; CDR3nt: TGTGCCAGTAGCCCCGACAGGGATCGCTACGAGCAGTACTTC; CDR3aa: CASSPDRDRYEQYF
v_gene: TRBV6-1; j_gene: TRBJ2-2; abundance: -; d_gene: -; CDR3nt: TGTGCCAGCAGTGCTAGCCGAAGGGCGAACACCGGGGAGCTGTTTTTT; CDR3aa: CASSASRRANTGELFF
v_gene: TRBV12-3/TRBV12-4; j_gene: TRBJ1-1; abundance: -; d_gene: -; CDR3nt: TGTGCCAGCAGTTTAGCGCACAGAACTGAAGCTTTCTTT; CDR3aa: CASSLAHRTEAFF
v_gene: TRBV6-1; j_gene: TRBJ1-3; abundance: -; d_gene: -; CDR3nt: TGTGCCAGCAGTGAAGCGTACGGTAGCTCTGGAAACACCATATATTTT; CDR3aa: CASSEAYGSSGNTIYF
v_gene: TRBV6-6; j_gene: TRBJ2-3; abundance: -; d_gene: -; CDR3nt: TGTGCCAGCAGGCTTACTGGCACAGATACGCAGTATTTT; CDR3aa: CASRLTGTDTQYF
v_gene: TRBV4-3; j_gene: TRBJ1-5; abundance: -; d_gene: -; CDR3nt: TGCGCCAGCAGCCAAGATGGGACGGGAGAATACAATCAGCCCCAGCATTTT; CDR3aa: CASSQDGTGEYNQPQHF
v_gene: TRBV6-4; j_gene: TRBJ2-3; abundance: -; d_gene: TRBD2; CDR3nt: TGTGCCAGCAGCCCGACTAGCGGGGGGGCTGCAGATACGCAGTATTTT; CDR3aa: CASSPTSGGAADTQYF
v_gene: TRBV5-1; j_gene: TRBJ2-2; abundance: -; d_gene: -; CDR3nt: TGCGCCAGCAGCTCCCTCTCCGTAGGGGGGGCGAACACCGGGGAGCTGTTTTTT; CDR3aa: CASSSLSVGGANTGELFF